This T cell receptor beta chain was recorded in a study of T cells in tuberculosis. Turning to the study itself: In South Africa, adults with active tuberculosis were compared with IGRA-negative and latently infected IGRA-positive adolescents.

Here immunoSEQ multiplex PCR was the method, and the copy in TCRdb shows in-frame clones only, minus some. The sample carries some 31,000 clones, roughly 90% recorded once. The CDR3 runs 14 residues. V was shortened by 0 bases and J by 3 bases, with 9 bases between the two germline ends. Germline assignment: CDR1 MGHRA and CDR2 YSYEKL. In regard to this clone: Its antigen remains unidentified.

The study's findings and limits: Smaller alpha distances in active tuberculosis partly reflected shorter CDR3-alpha lengths.

As to time point: new active TB diagnosis, blood taken before or within 7 days of starting treatment. HIV-seronegative South African adults aged 18 years or older had newly diagnosed active tuberculosis. This rearrangement joins TRBV4-1 to TRBJ2-7; weak D call: TRBD1 (6 bases). The source was PBMCs, collected at tuberculosis diagnosis. The sequence was obtained from an adult with tuberculosis. As DNA, the CDR3 is TGCGCCAGCAGCCAAGACAGGGGCCTCTACGAGCAGTACTTC. Its protein is CASSQDRGLYEQYF.